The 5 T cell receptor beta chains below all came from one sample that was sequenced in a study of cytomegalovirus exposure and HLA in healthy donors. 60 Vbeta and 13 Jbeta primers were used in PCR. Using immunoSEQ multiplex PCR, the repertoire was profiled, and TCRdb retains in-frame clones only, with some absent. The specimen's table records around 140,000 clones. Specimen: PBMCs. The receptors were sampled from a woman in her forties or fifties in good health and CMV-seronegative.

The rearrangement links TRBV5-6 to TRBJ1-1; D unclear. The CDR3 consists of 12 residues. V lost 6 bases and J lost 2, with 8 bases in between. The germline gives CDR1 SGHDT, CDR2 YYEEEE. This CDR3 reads CASTLANTEAFF. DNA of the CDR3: TGTGCCAGCACGCTAGCCAACACTGAAGCTTTCTTT.

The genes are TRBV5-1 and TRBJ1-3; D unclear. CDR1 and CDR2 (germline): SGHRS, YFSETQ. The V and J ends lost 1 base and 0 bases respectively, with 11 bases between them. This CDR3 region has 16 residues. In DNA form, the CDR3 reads TGCGCCAGCAGCTTGTCTGAACAACGCTCTGGAAACACCATATATTTT. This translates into CASSLSEQRSGNTIYF.

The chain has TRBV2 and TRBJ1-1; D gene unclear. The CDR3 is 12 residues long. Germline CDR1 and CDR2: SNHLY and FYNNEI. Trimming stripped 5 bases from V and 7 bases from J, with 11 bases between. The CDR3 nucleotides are TGTGCCAGCAGTTACCTGAGGAGTGAAGCTTTCTTT. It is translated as CASSYLRSEAFF.

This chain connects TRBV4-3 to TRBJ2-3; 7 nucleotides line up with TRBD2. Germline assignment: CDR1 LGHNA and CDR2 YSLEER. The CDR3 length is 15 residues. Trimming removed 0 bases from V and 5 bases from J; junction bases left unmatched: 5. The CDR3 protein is CASSQELARKDTQYF. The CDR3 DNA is TGCGCCAGCAGCCAAGAACTAGCGAGGAAAGATACGCAGTATTTT.

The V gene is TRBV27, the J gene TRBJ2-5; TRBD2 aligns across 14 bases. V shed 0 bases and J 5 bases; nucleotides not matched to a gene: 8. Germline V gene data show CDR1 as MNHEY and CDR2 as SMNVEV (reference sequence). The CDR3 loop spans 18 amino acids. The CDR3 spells CASSLSGIGTSGSETQYF. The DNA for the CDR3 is TGTGCCAGCAGTTTATCGGGAATAGGGACTAGCGGGAGTGAGACCCAGTACTTC.